This TCR beta chain emerged from a study of OX40 agonist ivuxolimab in advanced cancers. Notes on the study in general: Circulating CD4+ and CD8+ T cells showed clonal expansion by week 6 at 0.1 to 3.0 mg/kg. In CD8+ T cells, expanded clones were on average more numerous than in CD4+.

Clones were sequenced by immunoSEQ multiplex PCR, and TCRdb holds only the in-frame ones, with some missing. The table shows roughly 11,000 clones, with 65% to 85% occurring only once. It was autoimmune disease history or systemic immunosuppression that excluded patients. CDR1 and CDR2 from the germline V gene are MGHRA and YSYEKL. The V end lost 3 bases, the J end lost 1 base, and 10 bases lay between the germline ends. The CDR3 contains 14 residues. With respect to this clone: The antigen is not known.

The receptor's source is an adult with an advanced solid tumor such as melanoma, head and neck, liver or kidney cancer. The sample was CD4+ or CD8+ T cells sorted from blood, taken in a trial of the OX40 agonist ivuxolimab. The genes are TRBV4-1 and TRBJ2-7; no reliable D call. The CDR3 sequence is CASSQGLGSYEQYF. The CDR3 nucleotides are TGCGCCAGCAGCCAGGGATTAGGTTCCTACGAGCAGTACTTC.